The 13 T cell receptor beta chains in this list originate from one sample, sequenced in a study of cytomegalovirus exposure and HLA in healthy donors. Sequenced by immunoSEQ multiplex PCR; TCRdb stores in-frame clones only, minus some. The sample yields roughly 77,000 clones, 90% to 95% seen once. Source material: PBMCs. Every receptor here comes from a woman aged 18 to 35 in good health and CMV-seronegative.

The CDR3 DNA reads TGTGCCAGCAGTTTCCCGGGGGGGGGACTAGCAAGCGAGCAGTACTTC. This encodes CASSFPGGGLASEQYF. The chain uses TRBV27 and TRBJ2-7, with 9 positions matching TRBD2. The CDR3 runs to 16 residues. V was clipped by 3 bases and J by 6 bases; unmatched bases: 12. Per the germline V gene, CDR1 is MNHEY and CDR2 is SMNVEV (reference sequence).

The CDR3 reads CASSGRSAGAANEKLFF. The CDR3 DNA is TGTGCCAGCAGTGGTCGCAGTGCAGGGGCGGCGAATGAAAAACTGTTTTTT. This chain joins TRBV6-1 and TRBJ1-4; a possible D gene is TRBD1 (6 bases). This CDR3 region has 17 residues. The germline V and J ends were trimmed by 4 bases and 5 bases, with 20 bases remaining between them. CDR1 is MNHNS and CDR2 is SASEGT in the germline V gene.

The V and J genes are TRBV2 and TRBJ2-7, with 11 bases matching TRBD1. Germline V gives CDR1 SNHLY, CDR2 FYNNEI. J gave up 6 bases and V 7 bases, and 11 bases lay outside the gene matches. This CDR3 region has 15 residues. The chain's CDR3 is CASTGQGALGGEQYF. CDR3 sequence (DNA): TGTGCCAGCACCGGACAGGGGGCGTTAGGAGGCGAGCAGTACTTC. Drawing the rest from reference TRBV2 and TRBJ2-7, the complete variable domain is EPEVTQTPSHQVTQMGQEVILRCVPISNHLYFYWYRQILGQKVEFLVSFYNNEISEKSEIFDDQFSVERPDGSNFTLKIRSTKLEDSAMYFCASTGQGALGGEQYFGPGTRLTVT.

This rearrangement joins TRBV2 to TRBJ1-5; no definite D call. Germline V CDR1 and CDR2: SNHLY, FYNNEI. This CDR3 spans 12 amino acids. V lost 7 bases, J lost 6 bases, and 10 bases lay in between. The CDR3 is CASNEGVQPQHF. The DNA for the CDR3 is TGTGCCAGCAATGAGGGAGTTCAGCCCCAGCATTTT. Looking up the rest from reference TRBV2 and TRBJ1-5 gives the full variable domain: EPEVTQTPSHQVTQMGQEVILRCVPISNHLYFYWYRQILGQKVEFLVSFYNNEISEKSEIFDDQFSVERPDGSNFTLKIRSTKLEDSAMYFCASNEGVQPQHFGDGTRLSIL.

This rearrangement joins TRBV7-2 to TRBJ2-1; 7 bases line up with TRBD1. The CDR3 spans 14 residues. V gave up 5 bases and J gave up 5 bases; unmatched junction bases: 6. CDR1 SGHTA and CDR2 FQGNSA come from the germline V gene. This CDR3 reads CASSARDRDNEQFF. CDR3 DNA: TGTGCCAGCAGCGCCAGGGACAGAGACAATGAGCAGTTCTTC.

This chain joins TRBV5-6 and TRBJ1-1; TRBD1 agrees at 7 bases. This CDR3 spans 17 amino acids. Germline CDR1 and CDR2: SGHDT and YYEEEE. Unmatched junction bases numbered 11, after V lost 3 bases and J lost 0 bases. CDR3 DNA sequence: TGTGCCAGCAGCTCACAGGGGCCCCAGAACTTGAACACTGAAGCTTTCTTT. This sequence encodes CASSSQGPQNLNTEAFF.

The genes are TRBV7-9 and TRBJ2-3, with 7 positions matching TRBD2. This CDR3 contains 18 residues. The germline CDR1 and CDR2 sequences are SEHNR and FQNEAQ (reference sequence). Unmatched junction bases numbered 13, after V lost 4 bases and J lost 0 bases. CDR3 sequence: CASSSREASGTSTDTQYF. CDR3 DNA: TGTGCCAGCAGCTCCAGGGAAGCTAGCGGCACTAGCACAGATACGCAGTATTTT.

The chain couples TRBV4-1 to TRBJ2-7; perhaps TRBD1 as D (5 bases). The CDR3 totals 15 residues. Germline assignment: CDR1 MGHRA and CDR2 YSYEKL. The V gene lost 0 bases and the J gene lost 2 bases, with 11 bases spanning the gap. The CDR3 DNA reads TGCGCCAGCAGCCAAGATAGGGGCAGTCCCTACGAGCAGTACTTC. It codes for CASSQDRGSPYEQYF.

The chain joins TRBV19 to TRBJ2-2; 7 bases are a match to TRBD1. This CDR3 is 16 amino acids long. The germline CDR1 and CDR2 sequences are LNHDA and SQIVND (reference sequence). The V segment lost 5 bases and the J segment 4 bases; nucleotides outside the gene matches: 10. The CDR3 protein is CASSVGATGSTGELFF. The CDR3 DNA reads TGTGCCAGTAGTGTGGGGGCGACAGGGAGCACCGGGGAGCTGTTTTTT. Full variable domain (rest looked up from reference TRBV19 and TRBJ2-2): DGGITQSPKYLFRKEGQNVTLSCEQNLNHDAMYWYRQDPGQGLRLIYYSQIVNDFQKGDIAEGYSVSREKKESFPLTVTSAQKNPTAFYLCASSVGATGSTGELFFGEGSRLTVL.

The chain carries TRBV7-2 and TRBJ1-1; 7 bases agree with TRBD1. Germline V gene lookup returns CDR1 SGHTA and CDR2 FQGNSA. With V trimmed by 5 bases and J by 5 bases, 5 bases remained unmatched. CDR3 length: 13 amino acids. CDR3 protein: CASSPPTGTEAFF. The CDR3 coding sequence is TGTGCCAGCAGCCCCCCGACAGGGACTGAAGCTTTCTTT.

The chain combines TRBV4-1 with TRBJ1-6; D may be TRBD1 (6 bases). Germline V gene sequence: CDR1 MGHRA, CDR2 YSYEKL. The V and J ends lost 5 bases and 0 bases respectively, with 11 bases between them. This CDR3 has 16 amino acids. This CDR3 is CASSGRGGSYNSPLHF. The CDR3 bases are TGCGCCAGCAGCGGCCGAGGGGGCTCCTATAATTCACCCCTCCACTTT.

The chain combines TRBV7-9 with TRBJ1-2; tentatively, D is TRBD1 (6 bases). The CDR3 is 15 amino acids. CDR1 and CDR2 from the germline V gene are SEHNR and FQNEAQ (reference sequence). Trimming removed 0 bases from V and 5 bases from J, with 13 bases in between. The chain's CDR3 is CASSLAGDIGYGYTF. DNA of the CDR3: TGTGCCAGCAGCTTAGCTGGGGACATCGGTTATGGCTACACCTTC.

The chain is built from TRBV28 and TRBJ2-1; the match to TRBD2 covers 9 bases. J was trimmed by 5 bases and V by 3 bases; bases with no gene match: 11. CDR1 and CDR2 from the germline V gene are MDHEN and SYDVKM. The CDR3 is 17 amino acids. The CDR3 spells CASSFWQGTSTNNEQFF. As DNA, the CDR3 is TGTGCCAGCAGTTTTTGGCAAGGGACTAGCACGAACAATGAGCAGTTCTTC.